The source of this TCR beta chain is a study of T cell responses to AZD1222 COVID-19 vaccine. Findings of the study overall: Spike-specific TCRs gained breadth and depth after people received two AZD1222 doses.

Concerning this clone: The antigen is not known.

V lost 1 base to trimming and J lost 6 bases, with 14 bases between them. From germline, CDR1 is SGHRS and CDR2 YFSETQ. The CDR3 is made up of 15 amino acids. Sequencing was performed with immunoSEQ multiplex PCR; in TCRdb, only in-frame clones are kept and a portion is missing. The profile shows some 150,000 clones, 88% of them singletons. This sequence originates from an adult who received the AZD1222 COVID-19 vaccine. V is TRBV5-1 and J is TRBJ1-5, with D uncertain. This sample comprised peripheral blood, obtained 28 days after the second AZD1222 dose. CDR3 coding DNA: TGCGCCAGCAGCTTGCTGGGAGGAAGGAGTCAGCCCCAGCATTTT. It yields the protein CASSLLGGRSQPQHF.